This T cell receptor (beta chain) was captured in a study of graft-versus-host responses after intestinal transplantation. Study overall: Each transplant was multivisceral, liver-intestinal, or isolated intestinal. After anti-thymocyte globulin induction, recipients took tacrolimus and steroids for three to four years.

Each post-transplant bone marrow sample was taken from the posterior iliac crest or from another site. Germline loops: CDR1 MNHNS, CDR2 SASEGT. Trimming removed 1 base from V and 8 bases from J; junction bases left unmatched: 7. There are 17 residues in the CDR3. Sequencing was performed with immunoSEQ multiplex PCR; in TCRdb, only in-frame clones are kept and a portion is missing. The data hold roughly 14,000 clones, with 87% observed a single time. The study, taken as a whole, reports: Early post-transplant HvG declines tracked with peak circulating GvH clone levels.

Note on this clone: Its antigen is as yet unknown.

This receptor was taken from a human patient who received an intestinal transplant, so some T cells may come from the graft donor. The specimen was bone marrow, collected nearly 130 days after intestinal transplantation. The chain carries TRBV6-1 and TRBJ2-1; 14 bases fit TRBD2. The CDR3: CASSEVWTSGRKDEQFF. The CDR3 DNA reads as TGTGCCAGCAGTGAAGTCTGGACTAGCGGGAGGAAGGATGAGCAGTTCTTC.